What follows are 17 T cell receptor beta chains derived from one specimen sequenced in a study of blood T cell repertoires in COVID-19. Sequencing used immunoSEQ multiplex PCR; TCRdb keeps in-frame clones, though not all of them. The sample comprises over 150,000 clones, more than 65% of which are singletons, and about 10% rests with the top ten. Material: peripheral blood. All receptors come from a woman aged 80 or over with active or convalescent COVID-19.

This chain uses TRBV9 with TRBJ1-2; no clear D. Trimming took off 0 bases at V and 8 bases at J, with 14 bases between the two ends. The length of the CDR3 is 14 residues. Germline CDR1 is SGDLS and CDR2 is YYNGEE. CDR3 residues: CASSVGNGASGYTF. The CDR3 DNA is TGTGCCAGCAGCGTAGGTAACGGAGCTTCGGGCTACACCTTC.

The V and J genes are TRBV5-1 and TRBJ1-1; D not certain. The germline V gene has CDR1 SGHRS and CDR2 YFSETQ. V was trimmed by 4 bases and J by 1 base, leaving 14 bases between them. The CDR3 sequence is 15 residues long. The CDR3: CASSQQISGNTEAFF. CDR3 bases: TGCGCCAGCAGCCAGCAGATATCGGGGAACACTGAAGCTTTCTTT.

The chain carries TRBV5-6 and TRBJ2-7; TRBD1 agrees at 7 bases. The germline gives CDR1 SGHDT, CDR2 YYEEEE. V trimming: 4 bases; J trimming: 5 bases; junction bases outside the gene matches: 6. The CDR3 runs 13 residues. CDR3 in DNA: TGTGCCAGCAGCCTGGACAGGCTCAACGAGCAGTACTTC. As protein: CASSLDRLNEQYF.

V usage is TRBV28 and J usage is TRBJ2-1; 7 bases align to TRBD2. Trimming removed 5 bases from V and 2 bases from J; junction bases left unmatched: 6. This CDR3 contains 15 residues. CDR1 and CDR2 (germline): MDHEN, SYDVKM. Here the CDR3 reads CASSLSGNTYNEQFF. The CDR3 DNA follows: TGTGCCAGCAGTCTAAGCGGGAATACCTACAATGAGCAGTTCTTC.

This clone turned up a few times. CDR3 protein: CASRPGQGGNQPQHF. In nucleotides, the CDR3 is TGTGCCAGCAGGCCCGGACAGGGAGGCAATCAGCCCCAGCATTTT. V is TRBV2 and J is TRBJ1-5; 8 bases are shared with TRBD1. The CDR3 has 15 amino acids. Germline CDR1 is SNHLY and CDR2 is FYNNEI. Losses at the gene ends were 6 bases for V and 2 bases for J; bases not matched to a gene: 6.

In nucleotides, the CDR3 is TGTGCCAGTACGCAGGGGGCGCATTCTGAAGCTTTCTTT. Amino acid sequence: CASTQGAHSEAFF. The chain links TRBV19 to TRBJ1-1, with 8 bases matching TRBD1. This CDR3 spans 13 amino acids. Germline assignment: CDR1 LNHDA and CDR2 SQIVND (reference sequence). V shed 7 bases and J 6 bases; nucleotides not matched to a gene: 7.

With regard to this clone: Mismatch with germline at one junction end may stem from a read error. V usage is TRBV5-1 and J usage is TRBJ2-7; TRBD2 agrees at 9 bases. CDR3 size: 15 residues. From germline, CDR1 is SGHRS and CDR2 YFSETQ. The CDR3 region is CASSLLVAGDYGQYF. CDR3 sequence (DNA): TGCGCCAGCAGCTTGTTGGTAGCGGGGGACTACGGGCAGTACTTC. The variable domain in full, completed from reference TRBV5-1 and TRBJ2-7, reads KAGVTQTPRYLIKTRGQQVTLSCSPISGHRSVSWYQQTPGQGLQFLFEYFSETQRNKGNFPGRFSGRQFSNSRSEMNVSTLELGDSALYLCASSLLVAGDYGQYFGPGTRLTVT.

The genes are TRBV2 and TRBJ1-2; unclear D gene. The germline V gene has CDR1 SNHLY and CDR2 FYNNEI. The CDR3 spans 12 residues. V was shortened by 4 bases and J by 4 bases, with 7 bases between the two germline ends. Here the CDR3 reads CASSGGSYGYTF. The CDR3 region has the DNA TGTGCCAGCAGTGGAGGAAGCTATGGCTACACCTTC.

J is TRBJ1-2 and V is TRBV7-9; 9 nucleotides align to TRBD1. Germline V gene sequence: CDR1 SEHNR, CDR2 FQNEAQ (reference sequence). This CDR3 has 16 residues. With V trimmed by 3 bases and J by 4 bases, 9 bases remained unmatched. In DNA form, the CDR3 reads TGTGCCAGCAGCTTCGTACAGGGGGCCGGCTCCTATGGCTACACCTTC. Residues: CASSFVQGAGSYGYTF.

V usage is TRBV7-8 and J usage is TRBJ2-2; no firm D call. The germline V gene has CDR1 SGHVS and CDR2 FQNEAQ. V was shortened by 5 bases and J by 0 bases, with 4 bases between the two germline ends. The CDR3 extends over 13 amino acids. The CDR3 DNA reads TGTGCCAGCAGCATAACGAACACCGGGGAGCTGTTTTTT. This sequence encodes CASSITNTGELFF.

The V call is TRBV5-1, the J call TRBJ1-1, with D hard to call. The germline V gene encodes CDR1 SGHRS and CDR2 YFSETQ. Trimming removed 4 bases at V and 1 base at J, with 11 bases between. The CDR3 totals 14 residues. The CDR3 coding sequence is TGCGCCAGCAGCGAGCGGGCAGGGAACACTGAAGCTTTCTTT. Translation gives CASSERAGNTEAFF.

Only a few counts were recorded for this clone. The chain is built from TRBV6-5 and TRBJ1-4, with TRBD1 as a possible D gene (6 bases). In germline, CDR1 is MNHEY, CDR2 SVGAGI. V lost 11 bases, J lost 8 bases, and 9 bases lay in between. The CDR3 has 10 residues. DNA for the CDR3: TGTGCCGGGGGCAGGGAAAAACTGTTTTTT. This sequence encodes CAGGREKLFF.

As for this clone: At one end the junction does not follow the germline gene, possibly because of a read error. The identical CDR3 is also encoded by other nucleotide sequences in the sample. The chain couples TRBV5-1 to TRBJ1-2; TRBD1 matches 10 bases. There are 14 residues in the CDR3. Per the germline V gene, CDR1 is SGHRS and CDR2 is YFSETQ. CDR3 in amino acids: CASSPSGQGSGYTF. CDR3 in DNA: TGCGCCAGCAGTCCCTCGGGACAGGGGAGTGGCTACACCTTT. Full variable domain (rest looked up from reference TRBV5-1 and TRBJ1-2): KAGVTQTPRYLIKTRGQQVTLSCSPISGHRSVSWYQQTPGQGLQFLFEYFSETQRNKGNFPGRFSGRQFSNSRSEMNVSTLELGDSALYLCASSPSGQGSGYTFGSGTRLTVV.

This clone has only one observation. The chain combines TRBV12-3 or TRBV12-4 with TRBJ1-3, with 8 bases matching TRBD1. V lost 7 bases, J lost 8 bases, and 7 bases stayed unmatched. The CDR3 consists of 13 residues. The CDR3 spells CASTLTGVYTIYF. The CDR3 DNA reads TGTGCCAGCACCCTGACAGGGGTATACACCATATATTTT.

The chain links TRBV5-4 to TRBJ1-2; 10 positions match TRBD1. The CDR3 extends over 14 amino acids. CDR1 is SGHNT, CDR2 YYREEE, per germline (reference sequence). V dropped 4 bases and J dropped 6; count of bases not matched to a gene: 6. The CDR3 DNA sequence: TGTGCCAGCAGCAGGGACAGGGGATGGGATGGCTACACCTTC. Encoded protein: CASSRDRGWDGYTF.

The chain uses TRBV5-1 and TRBJ2-5; 7 bases fit TRBD1. Germline lookup yields CDR1 SGHRS and CDR2 YFSETQ. The trim removed 1 base at V and 3 bases at J, leaving 3 bases unmatched. This CDR3 has 14 residues. The CDR3 DNA sequence: TGCGCCAGCAGCTTGACAGGGGATGAAGAGACCCAGTACTTC. Translation: CASSLTGDEETQYF.

This chain uses TRBV19 with TRBJ2-1; 13 nucleotides line up with TRBD2. The CDR3 length is 19 residues. V was clipped by 3 bases and J by 1 base; unmatched bases: 9. Looked up from germline, CDR1 is LNHDA and CDR2 is SQIVND (reference sequence). The CDR3 DNA reads TGTGCCAGTAGTATTAGGACTAGCGGGAGAGTGGTATCCTACAATGAGCAGTTCTTC. It encodes CASSIRTSGRVVSYNEQFF.